Listed below are T cell receptor beta chains from one sample, sequenced in a study of STAT5B mutations in CD4+ large granular lymphocyte leukemia. Only in-frame clones appear in the TCRdb table, and some are missing; sequencing was by immunoSEQ multiplex PCR. The table records approximately 35,000 clones, more than 65% of them present only once. Sequencing was carried out using CD4+ T cells from blood buffy coats. These receptors all stem from a human donor in good health. CDR3s leave out the opening cysteine and the closing phenylalanine or tryptophan. The D gene is left open where the match is weak.

d_gene	v_gene	j_gene	CDR3aa
TRBD2	TRBV7-2	TRBJ2-3	ASSLRAGRTDTQY
-	TRBV2	TRBJ2-7	ASKVVASREQY
TRBD2	TRBV25-1	TRBJ2-1	ASSEYGSGTYNEQF
-	TRBV15	TRBJ1-5	ATSTGTTSNQPQH
-	TRBV9	TRBJ2-2	ASGRASSDTGELF
TRBD1	TRBV5-1	TRBJ2-1	ASSAGTGGLNEQF
-	TRBV11-2	TRBJ2-2	ASSLFGHNTGELF
-	TRBV7-9	TRBJ2-2	ASSLKRGLASFTGELF
-	TRBV7-2	TRBJ2-2	ASSLLANTGELF
-	TRBV29-1	TRBJ2-3	SVSFFVVGVADTQY
TRBD1	TRBV5-8	TRBJ2-5	ASSGGTGGRETQY
TRBD2	TRBV2	TRBJ2-2	ASSPRTSGTGELF
TRBD1	TRBV4-3	TRBJ2-3	ASSRRQGEVADTQY
-	TRBV7-2	TRBJ2-7	ASSFNEGYEQY
-	TRBV20-1	TRBJ1-2	SAPENGYT
-	TRBV18	TRBJ1-4	ASSPSVGTNEKLF
TRBD2	TRBV19	TRBJ2-5	ASSIGLTSGRETQY
-	TRBV5-1	TRBJ2-3	ASSLVGETDTQY
-	TRBV5-1	TRBJ2-7	ASSLRPDTSYEQY
-	TRBV27	TRBJ2-7	ASSPRGGVGYLYEQY
-	TRBV5-1	TRBJ2-2	ASSFFDASTGELF
TRBD2	TRBV7-2	TRBJ2-2	ASRLAGGGTGELF
-	TRBV5-5	TRBJ1-2	ASSLEVRSGYT
-	TRBV7-9	TRBJ2-1	ASSAASEQF
TRBD1	TRBV5-1	TRBJ1-1	ASGQGVNTEAF
TRBD1	TRBV7-2	TRBJ1-3	ASSSGTGLGNTIY
-	TRBV4-1	TRBJ2-7	ASSQGAQLEYEQY
TRBD2	TRBV7-2	TRBJ2-1	ASRPAGGGSYNEQF
-	TRBV7-2	TRBJ1-2	ASSPISGAGYT
-	TRBV18	TRBJ1-4	ASSPPSRGGEKLF
-	TRBV7-3	TRBJ2-3	ASSFQRGTDTQY
TRBD2	TRBV5-1	TRBJ2-3	ASSLYASGMGLADTQY
TRBD2	TRBV2	TRBJ2-1	ASRGGLGLAGGPSNEQF
-	TRBV12-5	TRBJ2-1	ASGLAGGPYEQF
-	TRBV7-2	TRBJ2-2	ASSLVRGSTGELF
TRBD2	TRBV5-1	TRBJ2-3	ASRWSGVGDTQY
TRBD1	TRBV7-9	TRBJ1-4	ASSPTTGAQGKLF
TRBD2	TRBV19	TRBJ2-1	ASSISSGGRIAGGQEQF
TRBD1	TRBV5-1	TRBJ2-7	ASSRMDRGYEQY
TRBD1	TRBV5-1	TRBJ2-1	ASSRGQATHNEQF